A selection of T cell receptor beta chains follows, all from one sample in a study of pediatric ulcerative colitis. Measured with immunoSEQ multiplex PCR; TCRdb has only the in-frame clones, and not every one. The sample carries roughly 30,000 clones, roughly 82% recorded once. Sequencing was performed on blood. These receptors originate from a boy aged 10-17 years with severe ulcerative colitis. Both conserved end residues are part of each CDR3. The order of the fields is clone size, V gene, D gene, J gene, CDR3 DNA, CDR3 protein. D genes are given only for firm matches. Only some rows state a clone size, as once, few, many or a class for expanded clones.

size: .; V: TRBV6-5; D: .; J: TRBJ1-2; DNA: TGTGCCAGCAGTTACTCCCTACTCAGGGACTACACCTTC; CDR3: CASSYSLLRDYTF
size: .; V: TRBV6-5; D: .; J: TRBJ1-1; DNA: TGTGCCAGCAGTTCCCCCGGCACTGAAGCTTTCTTT; CDR3: CASSSPGTEAFF
size: .; V: TRBV6-1; D: .; J: TRBJ2-5; DNA: TGTGCCAGCAGTCGGGCAGCCAACACGCAAGAGACCCAGTACTTC; CDR3: CASSRAANTQETQYF
size: .; V: TRBV5-1; D: .; J: TRBJ2-2; DNA: TGCGCCAGCAGCTCGCAGACAGGGAACACCGGGGAGCTGTTTTTT; CDR3: CASSSQTGNTGELFF
size: .; V: TRBV9; D: .; J: TRBJ1-1; DNA: TGTGCCAGCAGCGTACGGATGAACACTGAAGCTTTCTTT; CDR3: CASSVRMNTEAFF
size: .; V: TRBV9; D: TRBD2; J: TRBJ2-1; DNA: TGTGCCAGCAGCGGGGGGACTAGCGGAAATCCTAGGGGATACTACAATGAGCAGTTCTTC; CDR3: CASSGGTSGNPRGYYNEQFF
size: few; V: TRBV7-6; D: .; J: TRBJ1-6; DNA: TGTGCCAGCAGCTTAGAGGCGGAACCTAATTCACCCCTCCACTTT; CDR3: CASSLEAEPNSPLHF
size: once; V: TRBV29-1; D: .; J: TRBJ1-2; DNA: TGCAGCGTTGAAGATCTTCACAGAAGAGGCTACACCTTC; CDR3: CSVEDLHRRGYTF
size: once; V: TRBV6-5; D: TRBD1; J: TRBJ2-5; DNA: TGTGCCAGCAGTTACCGGGACAGGGGGCAGGGGGCCCAGTACTTC; CDR3: CASSYRDRGQGAQYF
size: .; V: TRBV4-2; D: .; J: TRBJ2-1; DNA: TGTGCCAGCAGCCAAGGTCAAATACGGGCCGAGAATGAGCAGTTCTTC; CDR3: CASSQGQIRAENEQFF
size: .; V: TRBV2; D: .; J: TRBJ1-2; DNA: TGTGCCAGCACGGTGGTCTCGAGGGCAGCTAACTATGGCTACACCTTC; CDR3: CASTVVSRAANYGYTF
size: .; V: TRBV2; D: TRBD1; J: TRBJ1-2; DNA: TGTGCCAGCAGCGGGGACAGGGGGCGTTGGAGCGGCTACACCTTC; CDR3: CASSGDRGRWSGYTF
size: .; V: TRBV6-1; D: .; J: TRBJ1-1; DNA: TGTGCCAGCAGTGAAGCGGGCATGAACACTGAAGCTTTCTTT; CDR3: CASSEAGMNTEAFF
size: once; V: TRBV10-1; D: TRBD2; J: TRBJ2-7; DNA: TGCGCCAGCAGTGGGGGTAGCGGGGGCACCTACGAGCAGTACTTC; CDR3: CASSGGSGGTYEQYF
size: .; V: TRBV5-5; D: .; J: TRBJ2-5; DNA: TGTGCCAGCAGCTTGGGGGGACTGGGAGAGACCCAGTACTTC; CDR3: CASSLGGLGETQYF
size: once; V: TRBV10-3; D: TRBD2; J: TRBJ2-1; DNA: TGTGCCATCAGTGAAACGACTAGCGGGTTAAGCTCCTACAATGAGCAGTTCTTC; CDR3: CAISETTSGLSSYNEQFF